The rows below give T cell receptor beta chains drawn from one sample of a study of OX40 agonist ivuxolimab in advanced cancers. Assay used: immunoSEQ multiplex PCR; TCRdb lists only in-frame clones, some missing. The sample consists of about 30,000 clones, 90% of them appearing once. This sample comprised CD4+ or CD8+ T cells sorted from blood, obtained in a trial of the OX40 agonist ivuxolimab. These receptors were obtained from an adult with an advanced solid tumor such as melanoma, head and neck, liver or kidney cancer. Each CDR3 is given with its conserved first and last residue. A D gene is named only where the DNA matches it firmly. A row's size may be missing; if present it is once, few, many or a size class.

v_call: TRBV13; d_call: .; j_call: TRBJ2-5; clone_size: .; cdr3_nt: TGTGCCAGCAGCTTAGAGGTGGGGCTAAGTCACCAAGAGACCCAGTACTTC; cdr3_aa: CASSLEVGLSHQETQYF
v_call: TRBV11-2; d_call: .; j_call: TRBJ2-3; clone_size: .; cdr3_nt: TGTGCCAGCAGCCTAAAACTAGGAAGAGATACGCAGTATTTT; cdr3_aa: CASSLKLGRDTQYF
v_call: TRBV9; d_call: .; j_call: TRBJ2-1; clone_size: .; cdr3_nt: TGTGCCAGCAGCGTAGAGGGGGGTTTCCTCAATGAGCAGTTCTTC; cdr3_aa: CASSVEGGFLNEQFF
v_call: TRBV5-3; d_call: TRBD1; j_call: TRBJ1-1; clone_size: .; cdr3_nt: TGTGCCAGAAGCTTGGACAGGGGTACTGAAGCTTTCTTT; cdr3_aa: CARSLDRGTEAFF
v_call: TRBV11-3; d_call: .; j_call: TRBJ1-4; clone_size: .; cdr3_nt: TGTGCCAGCAGCCTGACGACAGCAACTAATGAAAAACTGTTTTTT; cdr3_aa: CASSLTTATNEKLFF
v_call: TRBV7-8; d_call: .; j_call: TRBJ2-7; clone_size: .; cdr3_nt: TGTGCCAGCAGCTTAACCAGGGGCCTGCACGAGCAGTACTTC; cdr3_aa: CASSLTRGLHEQYF
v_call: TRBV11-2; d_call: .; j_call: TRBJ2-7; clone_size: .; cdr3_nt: TGTGCCAGCAGCTTAGCCCCCCAGGGTTTCACTATCGAGCAGTACTTC; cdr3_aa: CASSLAPQGFTIEQYF
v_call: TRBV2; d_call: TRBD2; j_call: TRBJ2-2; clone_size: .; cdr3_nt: TGTGCCAGCAGTGAACGGGGGACTAGCTTTACCGGGGAGCTGTTTTTT; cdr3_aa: CASSERGTSFTGELFF
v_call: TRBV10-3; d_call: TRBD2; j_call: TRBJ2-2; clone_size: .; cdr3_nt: TGTGCCATCAGTGAGTCTGCTAGCGGGAACATGGACACCGGGGAGCTGTTTTTT; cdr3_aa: CAISESASGNMDTGELFF
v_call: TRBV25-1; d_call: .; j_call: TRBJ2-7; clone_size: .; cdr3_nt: TGTGCCAGCAGTGACGGGCAGGGGACACCCTACGAGCAGTACTTC; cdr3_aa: CASSDGQGTPYEQYF
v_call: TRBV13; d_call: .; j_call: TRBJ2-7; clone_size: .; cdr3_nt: TGTGCCAGCAGCTCGTCAACGACTGGCGACTACGAGCAGTACTTC; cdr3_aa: CASSSSTTGDYEQYF
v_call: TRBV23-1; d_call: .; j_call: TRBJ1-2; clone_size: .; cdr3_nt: TGCGCCAGCCTCGGGGCGGTCCGCTATGGCTACACCTTC; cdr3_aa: CASLGAVRYGYTF
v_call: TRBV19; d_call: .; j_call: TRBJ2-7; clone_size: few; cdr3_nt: TGTGCCAGTAGTCCTGGGACCTCCTACGAGCAGTACTTC; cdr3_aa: CASSPGTSYEQYF
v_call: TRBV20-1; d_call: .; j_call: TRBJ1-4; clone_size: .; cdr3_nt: TGCAGTGCTAGGACTTCCGGGGAACTGTTTTTT; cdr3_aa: CSARTSGELFF